Listed here are 28 T cell receptor beta chains from one sample, sequenced in a study of T cells after yellow fever vaccination. Each CDR3 protein gets one entry after TCRdb re-called the 5' RACE reads with MiXCR. The table records roughly 300,000 distinct CDR3 sequences, around 6.8% of them present only once. The sample was PBMCs, taken around 45 days after the first yellow fever vaccination. Source of these receptors: a man between 18 and 29 years old who received the YFV17D yellow fever vaccine.

Many counts were recorded for this clonotype. CDR3 sequence: CASSRTGGIGTDTQYF. In DNA form, the CDR3 reads TGTGCCAGCAGCCGGACAGGGGGTATTGGAACAGATACGCAGTATTTT. The V call is TRBV7-6, the J call TRBJ2-3, with 10 bases that match TRBD1. V dropped 5 bases and J dropped 3; count of bases not matched to a gene: 8. The length of the CDR3 is 16 residues. Germline CDR1 SGHVS, CDR2 FNYEAQ.

V usage is TRBV29-1 and J usage is TRBJ2-7; TRBD1 might be the D (6 bases). V dropped 2 bases and J dropped 3 bases, with 8 bases sitting between them. Germline V gene lookup returns CDR1 SQVTM and CDR2 ANQGSEA. This CDR3 has 12 amino acids. CDR3 sequence: CSVEPDSYEQYV. In DNA, the CDR3 is TGCAGCGTTGAACCGGACAGCTACGAGCAGTACGTC.

V and J are TRBV4-1 and TRBJ1-2, with 7 bases fitting TRBD1. Germline V gives CDR1 MGHRA, CDR2 YSYEKL. V lost 0 bases, J lost 2 bases, and 6 bases stayed unmatched. The CDR3 sequence is 16 residues long. This CDR3 is CASSQEQGGGNYGYTF. The DNA for the CDR3 is TGCGCCAGCAGCCAAGAGCAAGGGGGCGGGAACTATGGCTACACCTTC.

This chain joins TRBV4-3 and TRBJ2-2; D remains unclear. Germline assignment: CDR1 LGHNA and CDR2 YSLEER. V shed 1 base and J shed 4 bases, with 10 bases lying between them. The CDR3 extends over 15 amino acids. The CDR3 nucleotides read TGCGCCAGCAGCCAAGGCCAGACAATCACCGGGGAGCTGTTTTTT. Translation: CASSQGQTITGELFF.

This clonotype was seen repeatedly, ten times or more. The chain employs TRBV3-1 and TRBJ2-2; 7 positions match TRBD2. The CDR3 is made up of 14 amino acids. J gave up 4 bases and V 4 bases, and 3 bases lay outside the gene matches. Germline CDR1 and CDR2: LGHDT and YNNKEL (reference sequence). CDR3 loop: CASSPPGGTGELFF. The CDR3 bases are TGTGCCAGCAGCCCTCCGGGGGGCACCGGGGAGCTGTTTTTT. The full variable domain, with the rest looked up from reference TRBV3-1 and TRBJ2-2, is DTAVSQTPKYLVTQMGNDKSIKCEQNLGHDTMYWYKQDSKKFLKIMFSYNNKELIINETVPNRFSPKSPDKAHLNLHINSLELGDSAVYFCASSPPGGTGELFFGEGSRLTVL.

This clonotype was observed at least ten times. CDR3 coding DNA: TGTGCCAGCAGCTTAGGATCGGATAATTCACCCCTCCACTTT. Translated, it gives CASSLGSDNSPLHF. V usage is TRBV7-9 and J usage is TRBJ1-6; D unresolved. V lost 1 base to trimming and J lost 5 bases, with 6 bases between them. The CDR3 is made up of 14 amino acids. Per the germline V gene, CDR1 is SEHNR and CDR2 is FQNEAQ (reference sequence).

This clonotype was seen only a few times. The chain recombines TRBV29-1 with TRBJ2-5; D may be TRBD1 or TRBD2 (5 bases each). Trimming removed 6 bases at V and 2 bases at J, with 16 bases between. The CDR3 contains 14 residues. Germline V lookup: CDR1 SQVTM, CDR2 ANQGSEA. CDR3 sequence (DNA): TGCAGCGTCCCGCTTGGGGGTTATCAAGAGACCCAGTACTTC. This translates into CSVPLGGYQETQYF.

The chain carries TRBV4-1 and TRBJ2-3, with unresolved D. Trimming shortened V by 2 bases and J by 5 bases, and 17 bases separated the two germline ends. Germline values: CDR1 MGHRA, CDR2 YSYEKL. The CDR3 is 16 amino acids. CDR3 protein: CASSQLVKAVLDTQYF. The CDR3 DNA reads as TGCGCCAGCAGCCAACTTGTTAAGGCCGTTTTAGATACGCAGTATTTT.

The rearrangement joins TRBV6-2 or TRBV6-3 to TRBJ1-5, with D tentatively TRBD1 (5 bases). CDR1 and CDR2 (germline): MNHEY, SVGEGT. Trimming took 8 bases from V and 6 from J, leaving 14 bases between them. There are 13 residues in the CDR3. Written as DNA, the CDR3 is TGTGCCAGCCGCCTGGAAGGGGTTCAGCCCCAGCATTTT. Translating gives CASRLEGVQPQHF.

The rearrangement links TRBV6-2 or TRBV6-3 to TRBJ2-7; D is ambiguous. CDR3 length: 13 residues. The germline V gene encodes CDR1 MNHEY and CDR2 SVGEGT. Trimming shortened V by 5 bases and J by 6 bases, and 14 bases separated the two germline ends. CDR3 in DNA: TGTGCCAGCAGTCCCCCATCCTGGCGCGAGCAGTACTTC. Its translation: CASSPPSWREQYF.

The chain recombines TRBV20-1 with TRBJ2-1; no reliable D call. The CDR3 covers 12 residues. V dropped 1 base and J dropped 3 bases, with 4 bases sitting between them. CDR1 is DFQATT and CDR2 is SNEGSKA in the germline V gene (reference sequence). The CDR3 spells CSARGDYNEQFF. The DNA of the CDR3 is TGCAGTGCTAGAGGCGACTACAATGAGCAGTTCTTC.

This sequence joins TRBV9 and TRBJ2-7; 8 bases map to TRBD1. The V segment lost 0 bases and the J segment 3 bases; nucleotides outside the gene matches: 5. This CDR3 region has 15 residues. The germline V gene has CDR1 SGDLS and CDR2 YYNGEE. The CDR3 spells CASSVGTGSFYEQYF. The CDR3 bases are TGTGCCAGCAGCGTAGGGACAGGGTCGTTCTACGAGCAGTACTTC.

In its sample, this clonotype was seen a few times. V usage is TRBV11-2 and J usage is TRBJ1-2, with D uncertain. This CDR3 contains 14 residues. Germline lookup yields CDR1 SGHAT and CDR2 FQNNGV. Trimming cost V 0 bases and J 8 bases, with 13 bases left between them. The CDR3 region has the DNA TGTGCCAGCAGCTTAGATCAAGCTGGGTACGGCTACACCTTC. Translating gives CASSLDQAGYGYTF.

Many counts were recorded for this clonotype. CDR3 amino acids: CASSLSFGLSYEQYV. The DNA for the CDR3 is TGTGCCAGCAGCTTATCGTTTGGGCTATCCTACGAGCAGTACGTC. This rearrangement joins TRBV7-9 to TRBJ2-7, with D unclear. The germline V gene encodes CDR1 SEHNR and CDR2 FQNEAQ (reference sequence). This CDR3 contains 15 residues. V was trimmed by 2 bases and J by 1 base, leaving 12 bases between them.

This clonotype came up a few times. The chain recombines TRBV28 with TRBJ2-1; 9 positions match TRBD1. After removal of 11 bases from V and 8 bases from J, the junction contained 10 bases not matched to a gene. Germline V lookup: CDR1 MDHEN, CDR2 SYDVKM. The CDR3 extends over 13 amino acids. CDR3 nucleotide sequence: TGTGCCCTCACCGGGACAGGGAGGGATGAGCAGTTCTTC. Its protein product is CALTGTGRDEQFF.

The V and J genes are TRBV5-4 and TRBJ2-5, with TRBD2 identical over 11 bases. CDR1 and CDR2 (germline): SGHNT, YYREEE (reference sequence). V trimming: 5 bases; J trimming: 3 bases; junction bases outside the gene matches: 9. The CDR3 contains 16 residues. CDR3: CASRPLAGGAKETQYF. CDR3 in DNA: TGTGCCAGCAGGCCCCTAGCGGGGGGTGCGAAAGAGACCCAGTACTTC.

This clonotype was picked up a small number of times. CDR3 sequence: CSPAGVNTEAFF. The CDR3 DNA reads TGCAGTCCCGCGGGGGTGAACACTGAAGCTTTCTTT. This chain connects TRBV20-1 to TRBJ1-1, with D maybe TRBD1 (5 bases). Trimming shortened V by 8 bases and J by 0 bases, and 10 bases separated the two germline ends. The length of the CDR3 is 12 residues. In germline, CDR1 is DFQATT, CDR2 SNEGSKA (reference sequence).

This clonotype occurred a few times. V gene TRBV5-1 combines with J gene TRBJ1-1; D gene ambiguous. V gave up 0 bases and J gave up 3 bases, with 18 bases separating them. Germline lookup yields CDR1 SGHRS and CDR2 YFSETQ. The CDR3 contains 17 residues. CDR3 loop: CASSLAGSPLSYTEAFF. For the CDR3, the DNA is TGCGCCAGCAGCTTGGCGGGCTCCCCTTTATCCTACACTGAAGCTTTCTTT.

This clonotype occurred a few times. The V gene is TRBV4-3, the J gene TRBJ2-2; D might be TRBD2 (6 bases). Deletions cut 2 bases from V and 5 bases from J, with 15 bases between. Per the germline V gene, CDR1 is LGHNA and CDR2 is YSLEER. This CDR3 comprises 16 residues. The CDR3 spells CASSQNGHGTTGELFF. CDR3 nucleotide sequence: TGCGCCAGCAGCCAAAACGGGCATGGGACTACCGGGGAGCTGTTTTTT.

The gene calls are TRBV9 and TRBJ2-3; D unclear. V was pared by 0 bases and J by 4 bases, with 9 bases between. The CDR3 is 14 residues long. CDR1 is SGDLS and CDR2 is YYNGEE in the germline V gene. The CDR3 sequence: CASSVGPGSDTQYF. CDR3 sequence (DNA): TGTGCCAGCAGCGTAGGGCCCGGCTCAGATACGCAGTATTTT.

This clonotype was counted between two and nine times. The chain employs TRBV7-6 and TRBJ2-5; tentatively, D is TRBD1 or TRBD2 (5 bases each). Looked up from germline, CDR1 is SGHVS and CDR2 is FNYEAQ. The V gene lost 4 bases and the J gene lost 4 bases, with 13 bases spanning the gap. There are 14 residues in the CDR3. This chain's CDR3 is CASSSRPGPETQYF. The CDR3, as DNA: TGTGCCAGCAGCTCCCGACCGGGACCAGAGACCCAGTACTTC.

This clonotype has more than one count but fewer than ten. This chain uses TRBV28 with TRBJ2-7; the match to TRBD1 covers 8 bases. Trimming cost V 6 bases and J 6 bases; bases outside gene matches: 7. In germline, CDR1 is MDHEN, CDR2 SYDVKM. This CDR3 has 13 residues. Here the CDR3 reads CASSTGTGSEQYV. The CDR3 nucleotides are TGTGCCAGCAGCACCGGGACAGGTTCCGAGCAGTACGTC.

In this sample, this clonotype turned up many times. The rearrangement uses TRBV4-3 and TRBJ2-2; D remains unclear. The V gene's germline CDR1 is LGHNA and CDR2 YSLEER. This CDR3 contains 14 residues. V shed 4 bases and J shed 1 base, with 7 bases lying between them. CDR3 DNA sequence: TGCGCCAGCAGCCTCACGGTGAACACCGGGGAGCTGTTTTTT. It yields the protein CASSLTVNTGELFF.

In its sample, this clonotype was seen a few times. The DNA of the CDR3 is TGCAGTGCCCCCCCCAGTTACCAAGAGACCCAGTACTTC. It encodes CSAPPSYQETQYF. This chain links TRBV20-1 with TRBJ2-5; no reliable D call. The V gene lost 6 bases and the J gene lost 0 bases, with 11 bases spanning the gap. The CDR3 has 13 residues. Per germline, CDR1 DFQATT and CDR2 SNEGSKA (reference sequence).

This clonotype was counted ten times or more. This rearrangement joins TRBV4-3 to TRBJ2-7; a weak D match, TRBD1 (5 bases). V shed 1 base and J shed 6 bases, with 16 bases lying between them. CDR1 and CDR2 from the germline V gene are LGHNA and YSLEER. The CDR3 has 15 amino acids. This chain's CDR3 is CASSQVGGALREQYF. For the CDR3, the DNA is TGCGCCAGCAGCCAAGTGGGTGGGGCCTTACGCGAGCAGTACTTC.

This clonotype came up many times. The chain has TRBV7-9 and TRBJ2-5, with D possibly matching TRBD1 (5 bases). Germline V gives CDR1 SEHNR, CDR2 FQNEAQ (reference sequence). The CDR3 length is 15 residues. V dropped 2 bases and J dropped 3 bases, with 13 bases sitting between them. DNA for the CDR3: TGTGCCAGCAGCTTACCAGGGAACCTTAAAGAGACCCAGTACTTC. This gives the protein CASSLPGNLKETQYF.

This clonotype was observed at least ten times. V is TRBV5-1 and J is TRBJ2-3; TRBD2 matches at 9 bases. The CDR3 loop spans 14 amino acids. J gave up 2 bases and V 7 bases, and 5 bases lay outside the gene matches. Germline V gives CDR1 SGHRS, CDR2 YFSETQ. CDR3 protein: CASGAGGPTDTQYF. In nucleotides, the CDR3 is TGCGCCAGCGGGGCGGGGGGGCCCACAGATACGCAGTATTTT.

This clonotype showed up just a few times. The V gene is TRBV7-2, the J gene TRBJ1-4, with D possibly matching TRBD1 (5 bases). The V and J ends lost 5 bases and 2 bases respectively, with 15 bases between them. This CDR3 is 16 amino acids long. From germline, CDR1 is SGHTA and CDR2 FQGNSA. In nucleotides, the CDR3 is TGTGCCAGCAGCCACATGGCAGGGAGGACTAATGAAAAACTGTTTTTT. It specifies CASSHMAGRTNEKLFF.